The clone carrying this T cell receptor (beta chain) was counted between two and nine times. The antigen remains unidentified. The record originates from a study of neurological immune-mediated disorders. Study observations and caveats: The greatest TCR clonal expansion occurred in HTLV-1-associated myelopathy and the least in multiple sclerosis, which fell below healthy controls.

There are 14 residues in the CDR3. In germline, CDR1 is SGHRS, CDR2 YFSETQ. Trimming pared 6 bases from V and 7 bases from J, leaving 17 bases between. Unsorted libraries came from 2 million PBMCs stored at -80 °C. Per sequencing run, 15-18 subjects together gave over 160 million TCR-beta sequences. TCRdb passed the 5' RACE reads through MiXCR, listing each CDR3 protein once. The sample contains 60,000 to 85,000 distinct CDR3 sequences, about 5.5% of which appear only once. V is TRBV5-1 and J is TRBJ2-1; D possibly corresponds to TRBD2 (6 bases). This TCR came from a woman in her twenties or thirties with multiple sclerosis. The sample was PBMCs. CDR3 nucleotides: TGCGCCAGCACCCTCGGAGGAGGGAGAAATGAGCAGTTCTTC. Its translation: CASTLGGGRNEQFF.